Listed here are 24 T cell receptor beta chains from one sample, sequenced in a study of low-dose radiotherapy and immunotherapy resistance in tumors. TRAV- and TRBV-specific primers, spanning alpha and beta chains, primed first-strand cDNA. Both a constant-region primer and a V-primer adapter served to amplify TCRs across roughly 20 PCR cycles. From the reads, TCRdb called clonotypes with MiXCR, one entry per CDR3 protein. The data show over 70,000 distinct CDR3 sequences, with around 31% seen just once and over 8.5% held by the top ten. Time point: before trial treatment. Sequences were derived from PBMCs, sampled before treatment. The receptors derive from a female donor with ovarian cancer.

This clonotype was seen ten or more times. The genes are TRBV18 and TRBJ1-2; TRBD1 matches 10 bases. J lost 6 bases, V lost 3 bases, and 7 bases had no gene match. CDR3 length equals 15 residues. CDR1 is KGHSH and CDR2 is LQKENI in the germline V gene. Here the CDR3 DNA reads TGTGCCAGCTCACCGGAAGGGACAGGGGACAATGGCTACACCTTC. This sequence encodes CASSPEGTGDNGYTF.

This clonotype was counted once. The chain joins TRBV28 to TRBJ2-7; D is unclear. V was cut by 5 bases and J by 6 bases, with 8 bases left in between. Germline lookup yields CDR1 MDHEN and CDR2 SYDVKM. The CDR3 is 11 residues long. Written as DNA, the CDR3 is TGTGCCAGCAGTGCCCTACGCGAGCAGTACTTC. It encodes CASSALREQYF. Full variable domain (missing parts from reference TRBV28 and TRBJ2-7): DVKVTQSSRYLVKRTGEKVFLECVQDMDHENMFWYRQDPGLGLRLIYFSYDVKMKEKGDIPEGYSVSREKKERFSLILESASTNQTSMYLCASSALREQYFGPGTRLTVT.

This clonotype was observed a few times. V gene TRBV5-1 combines with J gene TRBJ1-6, with 7 bases matching TRBD1. This CDR3 has 14 amino acids. In germline, CDR1 is SGHRS, CDR2 YFSETQ. Trimming removed 3 bases from V and 10 bases from J; junction bases left unmatched: 7. CDR3 residues: CASSSTGNGSPLHF. The DNA for the CDR3 is TGCGCCAGCAGCTCGACAGGGAACGGCTCACCCCTCCACTTT.

At least ten counts were recorded for this clonotype. The chain combines TRBV29-1 with TRBJ1-5, with D possibly matching TRBD1 (6 bases). CDR1 and CDR2 from the germline V gene are SQVTM and ANQGSEA. The length of the CDR3 is 13 residues. The V end was cut by 6 bases, the J end by 6 bases, with 15 bases between. CDR3 loop: CSVRGGGGQPQHF. The CDR3 bases are TGCAGCGTAAGGGGGGGGGGGGGTCAGCCCCAGCATTTT.

This clonotype was observed at least ten times. This rearrangement joins TRBV28 to TRBJ2-5, with 7 bases that match TRBD1. V shed 2 bases, J shed 5 bases, and the junction held 5 bases outside the gene matches. This CDR3 is built from 14 residues. Germline V gives CDR1 MDHEN, CDR2 SYDVKM. In DNA form, the CDR3 reads TGTGCCAGCAGTTTAAGGGGGCCCCGGGAGACCCAGTACTTC. Amino acids: CASSLRGPRETQYF.

This clonotype has a count of ten or more. The rearrangement joins TRBV5-1 to TRBJ2-6; weak D call: TRBD1 (5 bases). Germline V gene data show CDR1 as SGHRS and CDR2 as YFSETQ. The V and J ends lost 6 bases and 1 base respectively, with 8 bases between them. CDR3 size: 14 residues. CDR3 nucleotides: TGCGCCAGCACTCAGGGTTCTGGGGCCAACGTCCTGACTTTC. The encoded protein is CASTQGSGANVLTF.

Many counts were recorded for this clonotype. The rearrangement joins TRBV7-3 to TRBJ2-1; 10 bases align to TRBD2. The J segment lost 9 bases and the V segment lost 5 bases, leaving 10 bases of the junction unmatched. Germline CDR1 is SGHTA and CDR2 is FQGTGA. The length of the CDR3 is 15 residues. CDR3 in DNA: TGTGCCAGCAGCATGGGACTAGCGAGAACCGTTGAGCAGTTCTTC. Translating it yields CASSMGLARTVEQFF.

Turning to this clonotype: Since a far larger clone is one base different, this is likely a read error. The chain combines TRBV6-1 with TRBJ1-1; 8 bases are a match to TRBD1. Germline CDR1 reads MNHNS; CDR2 reads SASEGT. The CDR3 runs to 14 residues. The CDR3 DNA sequence: TGTGCCAGCAGCCCGACAGGACAGGGCTGGGGAGCTGTCTTT. Protein product: CASSPTGQGWGAVF.

Of note for this clonotype: A single base is all that separates this from a far larger clone, so a read error is likely. The chain couples TRBV25-1 to TRBJ2-7; TRBD2 matches 7 bases. J lost 7 bases, V lost 3 bases, and 15 bases had no gene match. The CDR3 runs 16 residues. Germline V CDR1 and CDR2: MGHDK, SYGVNS. The CDR3 protein is CASSDYTGRSYNEQYF. The CDR3 region has the DNA TGTGCCAGCAGTGATTACACCGGGAGGTCCTACAATGAGCAGTACTTC.

Remarks on this clonotype: With only one base between it and a far larger clone, this is likely a read error. The J gene is TRBJ2-7, the V gene TRBV4-3; the D gene is possibly TRBD2 (5 bases). Germline loops: CDR1 LGHNA, CDR2 YSLEER. The length of the CDR3 is 15 residues. Trimming removed 0 bases at V and 7 bases at J, with 16 bases between. Here the CDR3 DNA reads TGCGCCAGCAGCCAAGATAGGAGGAGGAAAGGTGAGCAGTACTTC. Its translation is CASSQDRRRKGEQYF.

There are many counts of this clonotype. The chain links TRBV20-1 to TRBJ2-3, with D possibly being TRBD2 (5 bases). The CDR3 contains 15 residues. V lost 0 bases, J lost 5 bases, and 15 bases lay in between. Germline-derived CDR1 and CDR2 are DFQATT and SNEGSKA (reference sequence). DNA of the CDR3: TGCAGTGCTAGAGATCCTTTCTCCCGGGGAGATACGCAGTATTTT. Protein sequence: CSARDPFSRGDTQYF.

This clonotype appeared many times. The chain employs TRBV2 and TRBJ2-1; possible D gene TRBD2, 6 bases. With 7 bases removed from V and 3 bases from J, the gap between germline ends came to 13 bases. Germline lookup yields CDR1 SNHLY and CDR2 FYNNEI. This CDR3 is 14 amino acids long. The CDR3 sequence is CASKRTTFYNEQFF. In DNA form, the CDR3 reads TGTGCCAGCAAACGGACTACTTTCTACAATGAGCAGTTCTTC.

This clonotype was observed many times. The chain joins TRBV4-1 to TRBJ2-1, with a possible D match to TRBD1 (6 bases). V was clipped by 1 base and J by 7 bases, with 8 bases between them. The CDR3 covers 13 residues. The V gene's germline CDR1 is MGHRA and CDR2 YSYEKL. CDR3 bases: TGCGCCAGCAGCCAAGGTAGGGGGAATGAGCAGTTCTTC. Translation: CASSQGRGNEQFF.

About this clonotype: A far more abundant clone sits one base away, making this likely a read error. This chain connects TRBV13 to TRBJ2-7; D gene ambiguous. The germline gives CDR1 PRHDT, CDR2 FYEKMQ (reference sequence). CDR3 size: 14 residues. CDR3 amino acids: CASSSGLPRYEQNF. For the CDR3, the DNA is TGTGCCAGCAGCTCGGGCCTACCTCGCTACGAGCAGAACTTC.

The table lists this clonotype with many counts. This chain joins TRBV6-2 or TRBV6-3 and TRBJ2-6; 10 nucleotides match TRBD1. The trim removed 4 bases at V and 4 bases at J, leaving 7 bases unmatched. CDR3 length equals 17 residues. CDR1 is MNHEY, CDR2 SVGEGT, per germline. The CDR3 sequence: CASSSRTGGLGANVLTF. CDR3 coding DNA: TGTGCCAGCAGTTCTCGGACAGGGGGGTTAGGGGCCAACGTCCTGACTTTC.

This clonotype showed up many times. The rearrangement joins TRBV7-2 to TRBJ1-2; D remains ambiguous. The length of the CDR3 is 15 residues. Looked up from germline, CDR1 is SGHTA and CDR2 is FQGNSA. The V end was cut by 5 bases, the J end by 4 bases, with 17 bases between. The CDR3 DNA sequence: TGTGCCAGCAGCCATCCAGGACGATCTAGCTATGGCTACACCTTC. Its protein product is CASSHPGRSSYGYTF.

This clonotype was found many times. The rearrangement uses TRBV5-1 and TRBJ2-1; possibly TRBD1 or TRBD2 for D (5 bases each). This CDR3 region has 14 residues. Germline-derived CDR1 and CDR2 are SGHRS and YFSETQ. V was pared by 4 bases and J by 10 bases, with 18 bases between. CDR3 loop: CASSARRGWDEQFF. CDR3 coding DNA: TGCGCCAGCAGCGCCCGGAGAGGATGGGACGAGCAGTTCTTC.

This clonotype was detected ten times or more. The rearrangement uses TRBV6-2 or TRBV6-3 and TRBJ1-1, with D uncertain. The CDR3 loop spans 13 amino acids. V lost 0 bases to trimming and J lost 7 bases, with 9 bases between them. Germline values: CDR1 MNHEY, CDR2 SVGEGT. CDR3 nucleotide sequence: TGTGCCAGCAGTTACTCGAACGGGGTTGAAGCTTTCTTT. Its protein product is CASSYSNGVEAFF.

This clonotype came up many times. The genes are TRBV6-2 or TRBV6-3 and TRBJ2-7, with 9 bases that match TRBD2. The trim removed 0 bases at V and 0 bases at J, leaving 15 bases unmatched. From germline, CDR1 is MNHEY and CDR2 SVGEGT. The CDR3 has 20 amino acids. The CDR3 DNA sequence: TGTGCCAGCAGTTACTCGAAAGCTCAACTAGCGGGTGGAAGCTCCTACGAGCAGTACTTC. It yields the protein CASSYSKAQLAGGSSYEQYF.

This chain joins TRBV7-2 and TRBJ1-1; D may be TRBD1 (5 bases). The CDR3 spans 13 residues. Germline V lookup: CDR1 SGHTA, CDR2 FQGNSA. V was trimmed by 5 bases and J by 1 base, leaving 8 bases between them. This chain's CDR3 is CASSEGSNTEAFF. The DNA for the CDR3 is TGTGCCAGCAGCGAGGGGTCGAACACTGAAGCTTTCTTT.

This CDR3 is CASSQEGPRTQYF. DNA of the CDR3: TGCGCCAGCAGCCAAGAAGGTCCCCGGACCCAGTACTTC. J is TRBJ2-5 and V is TRBV4-1; no clear D. The V and J ends lost 0 bases and 7 bases respectively, with 9 bases between them. Germline-derived CDR1 and CDR2 are MGHRA and YSYEKL. This CDR3 comprises 13 residues.

There are many counts of this clonotype. J is TRBJ2-2 and V is TRBV7-9, with 10 nucleotides matching TRBD2. Germline V gives CDR1 SEHNR, CDR2 FQNEAQ (reference sequence). V lost 7 bases to trimming and J lost 0 bases; unmatched junction nucleotides: 11. The CDR3 totals 18 residues. Here the CDR3 reads CASNLLAGVPANTGELFF. The CDR3, as DNA: TGTGCCAGCAACCTTCTAGCGGGAGTCCCCGCGAACACCGGGGAGCTGTTTTTT.

This rearrangement joins TRBV12-3 or TRBV12-4 to TRBJ1-5, with D perhaps matching TRBD2 (5 bases). The end of the DNA aligns better with TRBJ2-3, so the J call may be wrong. The CDR3 sequence is 15 residues long. In nucleotides, the CDR3 is TGTGCCAGCAGTTTAGAGAGGGTGAACAATCAGCCCCAGTATTTT. Translated: CASSLERVNNQPQYF.

This clonotype was seen at least ten times. The gene calls are TRBV28 and TRBJ2-2; a possible D gene is TRBD2 (5 bases). Trimming pared 7 bases from V and 5 bases from J, leaving 20 bases between. Germline lookup yields CDR1 MDHEN and CDR2 SYDVKM. This CDR3 has 16 amino acids. The CDR3 spells CASITSGFRSTGELFF. CDR3 nucleotide sequence: TGTGCCAGCATCACATCGGGGTTCCGGAGTACCGGGGAGCTGTTTTTT. The whole variable domain, filled in from reference TRBV28 and TRBJ2-2, reads DVKVTQSSRYLVKRTGEKVFLECVQDMDHENMFWYRQDPGLGLRLIYFSYDVKMKEKGDIPEGYSVSREKKERFSLILESASTNQTSMYLCASITSGFRSTGELFFGEGSRLTVL.